Detailed here is one T cell receptor beta chain. Its antigen is not identified. This entry is derived from a study of T cell responses to AZD1222 COVID-19 vaccine. The CDR3 is made up of 18 amino acids. Germline lookup yields CDR1 SGHRS and CDR2 YFSETQ. The V gene lost 2 bases and the J gene lost 4 bases, with 21 bases spanning the gap. Sequenced by immunoSEQ multiplex PCR; TCRdb stores in-frame clones only, minus some. The table shows 100,000 to 150,000 clones, with 88% occurring only once. Whole-study results and caveats: White British ancestry dominated among donors, who included more females, and clonal diversity was possibly underestimated. Of spike-specific TCRs, nearly half reportedly target regions left unmutated in variants.

The specimen was peripheral blood, collected on day 0 of MenACWY control vaccination. This chain links TRBV5-1 with TRBJ2-2; D is perhaps TRBD1 (8 bases). The clonotype was recovered from an adult in good health. In DNA, the CDR3 is TGCGCCAGCAGCTTAGCGGGACAGGCGAACCGAGCCACCGGGGAGCTGTTTTTT. Its translation is CASSLAGQANRATGELFF.